These 32 T cell receptor beta chains originate from one sample sequenced in a study of blood T cell repertoires in COVID-19. The data were produced by immunoSEQ multiplex PCR, yet TCRdb's version contains in-frame clones alone and is incomplete. Of 250,000 to 300,000 clones listed, roughly 87% are singletons. The sample consisted of peripheral blood. The receptor set was obtained from a woman aged 40 to 50 who had recovered from COVID-19.

J is TRBJ2-3 and V is TRBV7-2, with TRBD2 matching 8 bases. Germline-derived CDR1 and CDR2 are SGHTA and FQGNSA. The CDR3 is 15 amino acids. Trimming cost V 4 bases and J 4 bases; bases outside gene matches: 7. The CDR3: CASSSTVAGSDTQYF. The CDR3 nucleotides read TGTGCCAGCAGCTCTACCGTAGCGGGATCAGATACGCAGTATTTT. The full variable domain, rest sourced from reference TRBV7-2 and TRBJ2-3, is GAGVSQSPSNKVTEKGKDVELRCDPISGHTALYWYRQSLGQGLEFLIYFQGNSAPDKSGLPSDRFSAERTGGSVSTLTIQRTQQEDSAVYLCASSSTVAGSDTQYFGPGTRLTVL.

The chain couples TRBV5-6 to TRBJ1-1, with D maybe TRBD1 (5 bases). The CDR3 has 12 amino acids. Germline V lookup: CDR1 SGHDT, CDR2 YYEEEE. Trimming took 0 bases from V and 11 from J, leaving 11 bases between them. CDR3 region: CASSLGGGFAFF. The CDR3 nucleotides read TGTGCCAGCAGCTTGGGTGGGGGGTTCGCTTTCTTT.

This chain uses TRBV6-2 or TRBV6-3 with TRBJ1-5; D is unclear. With 2 bases removed from V and 5 bases from J, the gap between germline ends came to 10 bases. The CDR3 totals 14 residues. CDR1 is MNHEY and CDR2 is SVGEGT in the germline V gene. In DNA, the CDR3 is TGTGCCAGCAGTTACAAACGGGATTATCAGCCCCAGCATTTT. Protein product: CASSYKRDYQPQHF.

The V and J genes are TRBV7-2 and TRBJ2-3; 13 bases agree with TRBD2. Germline V gives CDR1 SGHTA, CDR2 FQGNSA. The V gene end was trimmed by 3 bases and the J gene end by 10 bases; junction bases not matched to a gene: 7. The CDR3 has 15 residues. The CDR3 sequence: CASSLGLAGLLAQYF. CDR3 nucleotide sequence: TGTGCCAGCAGCTTGGGACTAGCGGGACTATTGGCGCAGTATTTT.

V is TRBV3-1 (or the pseudogene TRBV3-2) and J is TRBJ2-7; D not resolved. Trimming removed 2 bases from V and 2 bases from J, with 10 bases in between. The CDR3 covers 14 residues. Per the germline V gene, CDR1 is LGHDT and CDR2 is YNNKEL (reference sequence). The CDR3 bases are TGTGCCAGCAGCCAATTTGGCACCCCCTACGAGCAGTACTTC. Protein: CASSQFGTPYEQYF.

V usage is TRBV4-3 and J usage is TRBJ2-3, with 8 bases matching TRBD2. Unmatched junction bases numbered 10, after V lost 3 bases and J lost 14 bases. The CDR3 has 13 residues. Germline CDR1 is LGHNA and CDR2 is YSLEER. CDR3 residues: CASSHGQRGSVYF. The CDR3 DNA follows: TGCGCCAGCAGCCACGGTCAGCGGGGGAGTGTGTATTTT.

The J gene is TRBJ1-3, the V gene TRBV2; possibly TRBD1 for D (5 bases). Trimming removed 7 bases from V and 2 bases from J, with 15 bases in between. This CDR3 contains 15 residues. The germline gives CDR1 SNHLY, CDR2 FYNNEI. The CDR3 DNA reads TGTGCCAGCACTCGGGGGTTAGGGACTGGAAACACCATATATTTT. It yields the protein CASTRGLGTGNTIYF.

With respect to this clone: Within the sample, other DNA sequences also encode this same CDR3. The chain has TRBV7-9 and TRBJ1-1, with D possibly matching TRBD1 (5 bases). V dropped 5 bases and J dropped 1 base, with 8 bases sitting between them. This CDR3 is built from 13 residues. Looked up from germline, CDR1 is SEHNR and CDR2 is FQNEAQ (reference sequence). The CDR3 bases are TGTGCCAGCAGCACTCAGGGGAACACTGAAGCTTTCTTT. Translated, it gives CASSTQGNTEAFF.

The chain is built from TRBV11-2 and TRBJ2-7; 7 bases agree with TRBD1. CDR3 length: 14 residues. The V gene's germline CDR1 is SGHAT and CDR2 FQNNGV. The ends lost 5 bases at V and 2 bases at J; junction bases unmatched: 6. The CDR3 bases are TGTGCCAGCAGCACAGGGGCCGTACCCTACGAGCAGTACGTC. Translating gives CASSTGAVPYEQYV.

Only one count was recorded for this clone. The rearrangement uses TRBV6-5 and TRBJ2-7, with 8 bases that match TRBD1. Germline-derived CDR1 and CDR2 are MNHEY and SVGAGI. Trimming took 5 bases from V and 6 from J; bases not matched to a gene: 3. The CDR3 spans 12 residues. This CDR3 reads CASSKTGVEQYF. The CDR3 region has the DNA TGTGCCAGCAGTAAGACAGGGGTCGAGCAGTACTTC.

Concerning this clone itself: Compared with germline, one end of the junction differs, possibly owing to a read error. The chain uses TRBV28 and TRBJ2-1, with D tentatively TRBD1 (6 bases). The V gene's germline CDR1 is MDHEN and CDR2 SYDVKM. This CDR3 region has 15 residues. The chain's CDR3 is CASSPTGSQGNVQFF. The CDR3 DNA follows: TGTGCCAGCAGTCCTACAGGGTCCCAGGGAAATGTGCAGTTCTTC.

The chain recombines TRBV10-3 with TRBJ2-7, with TRBD1 as a possible D gene (6 bases). The CDR3 sequence is 15 residues long. Germline values: CDR1 ENHRY, CDR2 SYGVKD. V was cut by 3 bases and J by 1 base, with 13 bases left in between. CDR3 sequence: CAISDRGKRSYEQYF. The CDR3 coding sequence is TGTGCCATCAGTGATAGGGGGAAGCGTTCCTACGAGCAGTACTTC.

This clone has just one count. This chain connects TRBV10-2 to TRBJ2-1; TRBD2 is a possible D gene (5 bases). The CDR3 is 14 amino acids. The V end lost 0 bases, the J end lost 12 bases, and 15 bases lay between the germline ends. The germline gives CDR1 WSHSY, CDR2 SAAADI. Written as DNA, the CDR3 is TGCGCCAGCAGTGAGTCGGTTGTGGGGAGTTGGCAGTTCTTC. It translates to CASSESVVGSWQFF.

The chain combines TRBV14 with TRBJ2-1, with TRBD1 identical over 7 bases. Germline lookup yields CDR1 SGHDN and CDR2 FVKESK. The V gene end was trimmed by 4 bases and the J gene end by 9 bases; junction bases not matched to a gene: 9. The CDR3 loop spans 14 amino acids. For the CDR3, the DNA is TGTGCCAGCAGCCTAGGGACAGCCAACACTGAGCAGTTCTTC. Residues: CASSLGTANTEQFF.

In the case of this clone: Other DNA sequences in the same sample also yield this CDR3. The rearrangement uses TRBV18 and TRBJ1-3; TRBD1 might be the D (6 bases). Per the germline V gene, CDR1 is KGHSH and CDR2 is LQKENI. The CDR3 length is 15 residues. Trimming left V 1 base short and J 0 bases short, with 7 bases between. CDR3 loop: CASSPRTASGNTIYF. The CDR3 coding sequence is TGTGCCAGCTCACCACGGACAGCCTCTGGAAACACCATATATTTT.

The CDR3 region has the DNA TGTGCCAGCAGCCGCGGACAGGTCCGCAATCAGCCCCAGCATTTT. It translates to CASSRGQVRNQPQHF. The chain recombines TRBV28 with TRBJ1-5, with 7 bases that match TRBD1. V lost 6 bases to trimming and J lost 2 bases; unmatched junction nucleotides: 7. The CDR3 runs 15 residues. Germline CDR1 and CDR2: MDHEN and SYDVKM.

V usage is TRBV1 and J usage is TRBJ2-3; the DNA was not compared with TRBD2, the D call given in the table. TRBV1 is a known pseudogene. The CDR3 is 19 residues long. CDR3: CTSSIRGGTSGGATDTQYF. The CDR3 DNA sequence: TGCACCAGCAGCATCCGCGGCGGGACTAGCGGGGGGGCTACAGATACGCAGTATTTT.

The chain has TRBV3-1 (or the pseudogene TRBV3-2) and TRBJ2-5; 10 bases align to TRBD2. This CDR3 is built from 15 residues. V lost 4 bases and J lost 2; bases outside the gene matches: 4. Germline V CDR1 and CDR2: LGHDT, YNNKEL (reference sequence). CDR3 protein: CASSLRTSGQETQYF. CDR3 sequence (DNA): TGTGCCAGCAGCCTACGGACTAGCGGACAAGAGACCCAGTACTTC.

This CDR3 reads CASSEFPGATEAFF. CDR3 in DNA: TGTGCCAGCAGTGAGTTCCCAGGGGCAACTGAAGCTTTCTTT. The genes are TRBV6-1 and TRBJ1-1; D is perhaps TRBD1 (6 bases). CDR1 is MNHNS, CDR2 SASEGT, per germline. The CDR3 runs to 14 residues. Deletions cut 3 bases from V and 5 bases from J, with 13 bases between.

J is TRBJ2-3 and V is TRBV11-2; 7 bases are a match to TRBD2. The CDR3 is 16 amino acids. The junction had 13 bases not matched to a gene; V was cut back by 6 bases and J by 4 bases. Germline V lookup: CDR1 SGHAT, CDR2 FQNNGV. CDR3 in DNA: TGTGCCAGCAGTCCGTTAGGTGGGAGGGTGGCAGATACGCAGTATTTT. As protein: CASSPLGGRVADTQYF.

This chain uses TRBV6-2 or TRBV6-3 with TRBJ2-1; 11 bases are a match to TRBD2. J lost 8 bases, V lost 6 bases, and 9 bases had no gene match. This CDR3 contains 15 residues. Per germline, CDR1 MNHEY and CDR2 SVGEGT. The CDR3 region is CASSPALAGVDEQFF. CDR3 DNA sequence: TGTGCCAGCAGCCCCGCACTAGCGGGAGTCGATGAGCAGTTCTTC.

This clone has only a few counts. The J gene is TRBJ1-4, the V gene TRBV27; TRBD1 might be the D (6 bases). V lost 3 bases and J lost 4, with 15 bases in between. The germline CDR1 and CDR2 sequences are MNHEY and SMNVEV (reference sequence). CDR3 length: 16 residues. Here the CDR3 reads CASSLMNRAFNEKLFF. The CDR3 DNA is TGTGCCAGCAGTTTGATGAACAGGGCCTTTAATGAAAAACTGTTTTTT.

This clone was recorded once. This chain joins TRBV5-8 and TRBJ2-2, with D hard to call. V was cut by 2 bases and J by 9 bases, with 5 bases left in between. Germline V gene sequence: CDR1 SGHTS, CDR2 YDEGEE. This CDR3 is 11 amino acids long. CDR3 region: CASSLYRELFF. CDR3 bases: TGTGCCAGCAGCTTATACAGGGAGCTGTTTTTT. The full variable domain, its missing parts supplied by reference TRBV5-8 and TRBJ2-2, is EAGVTQSPTHLIKTRGQQATLRCSPISGHTSVYWYQQALGLGLQFLLWYDEGEERNRGNFPPRFSGRQFPNYSSELNVNALELEDSALYLCASSLYRELFFGEGSRLTVL.

This chain connects TRBV19 to TRBJ1-1, with 8 bases that match TRBD1. V lost 9 bases, J lost 1 base, and 4 bases stayed unmatched. CDR1 LNHDA and CDR2 SQIVND come from the germline V gene (reference sequence). The CDR3 totals 13 residues. The CDR3 DNA sequence: TGTGCCAGCGGAGGGACAGGGAACACTGAAGCTTTCTTT. Translating gives CASGGTGNTEAFF.

This chain links TRBV9 with TRBJ1-1; maybe TRBD1 (5 bases). Between the trimmed V and J ends, which lost 3 bases and 0 bases, there was a span of 6 bases. This CDR3 has 13 amino acids. Germline V gives CDR1 SGDLS, CDR2 YYNGEE. The CDR3 loop reads CASSGQLNTEAFF. CDR3 nucleotide sequence: TGTGCCAGCAGCGGACAGTTGAACACTGAAGCTTTCTTT. Based on the CDR3 plus reference TRBV9 and TRBJ1-1, the full variable domain is DSGVTQTPKHLITATGQRVTLRCSPRSGDLSVYWYQQSLDQGLQFLIQYYNGEERAKGNILERFSAQQFPDLHSELNLSSLELGDSALYFCASSGQLNTEAFFGQGTRLTVV.

The chain combines TRBV18 with TRBJ1-5; 9 bases match TRBD1. The germline CDR1 and CDR2 sequences are KGHSH and LQKENI. There are 14 residues in the CDR3. After removal of 4 bases from V and 5 bases from J, the junction contained 3 bases not matched to a gene. CDR3 sequence reads: CASSLTGGHQPQHF. The CDR3, as DNA: TGTGCCAGCTCACTGACAGGGGGTCATCAGCCCCAGCATTTT.

This chain links TRBV6-5 with TRBJ1-1; unclear D gene. From germline, CDR1 is MNHEY and CDR2 SVGAGI. V lost 7 bases and J lost 7, with 7 bases in between. CDR3 size: 10 residues. DNA for the CDR3: TGTGCCAGCATCGCAGGTGAAGCTTTCTTT. It is translated as CASIAGEAFF.

The DNA for the CDR3 is TGTGCCGGCAAATTCAGCATTTCTAGCGGGCTGCTCCAAGAGACCCAGTACTTC. Translating gives CAGKFSISSGLLQETQYF. The chain couples TRBV24-1 to TRBJ2-5, with 8 bases lining up with TRBD2. Germline CDR1 is KGHDR and CDR2 is SFDVKD. V was pared by 12 bases and J by 1 base, with 21 bases of the junction left unmatched. The CDR3 runs to 18 residues.

This chain connects TRBV7-2 to TRBJ2-3; D gene unclear. The CDR3 runs to 16 residues. V lost 4 bases and J lost 1, with 15 bases in between. Germline-derived CDR1 and CDR2 are SGHTA and FQGNSA. Here the CDR3 DNA reads TGTGCCAGCAGCTCGCCGTGGCGGAGTCGCACAGATACGCAGTATTTT. Amino acids: CASSSPWRSRTDTQYF. Full variable domain (remainder filled in from reference TRBV7-2 and TRBJ2-3): GAGVSQSPSNKVTEKGKDVELRCDPISGHTALYWYRQSLGQGLEFLIYFQGNSAPDKSGLPSDRFSAERTGGSVSTLTIQRTQQEDSAVYLCASSSPWRSRTDTQYFGPGTRLTVL.

The genes are TRBV5-1 and TRBJ2-5; TRBD2 aligns across 8 bases. Germline V gives CDR1 SGHRS, CDR2 YFSETQ. The junction had 6 bases not matched to a gene; V was cut back by 0 bases and J by 2 bases. This CDR3 is 16 amino acids long. This CDR3 reads CASSLVERGRQETQYF. The CDR3 DNA reads as TGCGCCAGCAGCTTGGTGGAGCGGGGGAGACAAGAGACCCAGTACTTC. Filled out from reference TRBV5-1 and TRBJ2-5, the complete variable domain reads KAGVTQTPRYLIKTRGQQVTLSCSPISGHRSVSWYQQTPGQGLQFLFEYFSETQRNKGNFPGRFSGRQFSNSRSEMNVSTLELGDSALYLCASSLVERGRQETQYFGPGTRLLVL.

This clone has more than one count but fewer than ten. The rearrangement links TRBV5-1 to TRBJ2-1; maybe TRBD1 (6 bases). V was shortened by 0 bases and J by 9 bases, with 16 bases between the two germline ends. The CDR3 length is 15 residues. In germline, CDR1 is SGHRS, CDR2 YFSETQ. This CDR3 is CASSLDRVGVGEQFF. Written as DNA, the CDR3 is TGCGCCAGCAGCTTGGACAGGGTCGGTGTCGGTGAGCAGTTCTTC.

This sequence joins TRBV6-5 and TRBJ1-2; D may be TRBD1 (5 bases). This CDR3 is built from 13 residues. Germline loops: CDR1 MNHEY, CDR2 SVGAGI. The V end was cut by 7 bases, the J end by 5 bases, with 14 bases between. CDR3 loop: CASTPSGNYGYTF. CDR3 sequence (DNA): TGTGCCAGCACCCCCTCAGGGAATTATGGCTACACCTTC.